This TCR beta chain stems from a study of blood T cell repertoires in COVID-19. Produced via immunoSEQ multiplex PCR; TCRdb's table is partial and in-frame only. The data contain approximately 150,000 clones, roughly 90% of them singletons. Trimming cost V 4 bases and J 2 bases; bases outside gene matches: 4. The CDR3 length is 17 residues. The germline gives CDR1 PRHDT, CDR2 FYEKMQ (reference sequence). The chain recombines TRBV13 with TRBJ2-3; TRBD2 matches 15 bases. Sequences were obtained from peripheral blood. The source of this sequence is a human donor with COVID-19, enrolled during active disease. The donor label of this sample is uncertain. CDR3 amino acids: CASSSGTSGGNTDTQYF. Written as DNA, the CDR3 is TGTGCCAGCAGCTCAGGGACTAGCGGGGGGAACACAGATACGCAGTATTTT. Based on the CDR3 plus reference TRBV13 and TRBJ2-3, the full variable domain is AAGVIQSPRHLIKEKRETATLKCYPIPRHDTVYWYQQGPGQDPQFLISFYEKMQSDKGSIPDRFSAQQFSDYHSELNMSSLELGDSALYFCASSSGTSGGNTDTQYFGPGTRLTVL.